Each of the 18 T cell receptor beta chains below was sequenced from the same sample in a study of CD8 T cells in Susac syndrome. RNA, at about 0.5 to 1 ug, was reverse transcribed with random hexamers. TCRdb re-called the immunoSEQ multiplex PCR reads with MiXCR, one entry per CDR3 protein. This sample has roughly 100,000 distinct CDR3 sequences; around 96% occur once, and the top ten carry roughly 0.62%. Sequencing used CD8+ T cells from PBMCs. The receptors come from a human donor with Susac syndrome.

The rearrangement links TRBV7-9 to TRBJ1-1; D remains unclear. Germline V gene sequence: CDR1 SEHNR, CDR2 FQNEAQ (reference sequence). V shed 3 bases and J shed 0 bases, with 11 bases lying between them. The CDR3 has 15 residues. This CDR3 is CASSLGWTMNTEAFF. The CDR3 DNA is TGTGCCAGCAGCTTGGGTTGGACCATGAACACTGAAGCTTTCTTT.

The chain uses TRBV5-4 and TRBJ2-7; D tentatively fits TRBD1 or TRBD2 (5 bases each). Germline lookup yields CDR1 SGHNT and CDR2 YYREEE (reference sequence). Trimming pared 3 bases from V and 4 bases from J, leaving 8 bases between. This CDR3 has 12 residues. CDR3 sequence reads: CASSWGSYEQYF. CDR3 nucleotides: TGTGCCAGCAGCTGGGGGTCATACGAGCAGTACTTC.

The chain combines TRBV6-2 or TRBV6-3 with TRBJ1-5; TRBD1 is a possible D gene (5 bases). The CDR3 is made up of 14 amino acids. V lost 7 bases to trimming and J lost 7 bases, with 17 bases between them. Germline V CDR1 and CDR2: MNHEY, SVGEGT. For the CDR3, the DNA is TGTGCCAGCAATATGGACCTAAGGGGCCAGCCCCAGCATTTT. Translation: CASNMDLRGQPQHF.

The genes are TRBV12-3 or TRBV12-4 and TRBJ1-2; D is ambiguous. V lost 4 bases and J 7 bases, leaving 16 bases between the germline ends. This CDR3 spans 14 amino acids. CDR3 amino acids: CASSSGFTSAGYTF. For the CDR3, the DNA is TGTGCCAGCAGTTCGGGCTTTACTTCGGCTGGCTACACCTTC.

The chain recombines TRBV2 with TRBJ2-7; 9 nucleotides line up with TRBD2. The CDR3 spans 15 residues. The J segment lost 5 bases and the V segment lost 8 bases, leaving 13 bases of the junction unmatched. CDR1 and CDR2 (germline): SNHLY, FYNNEI. The CDR3 sequence: CASASRAGGSNEQYF. CDR3 coding DNA: TGTGCCAGCGCCTCTCGGGCGGGGGGGTCCAACGAGCAGTACTTC.

This sequence joins TRBV12-3 or TRBV12-4 and TRBJ2-1, with TRBD1 matching over 9 bases. This CDR3 has 15 residues. V gave up 3 bases and J gave up 9 bases; unmatched junction bases: 9. CDR3: CASSFGTGSGTEQFF. Here the CDR3 DNA reads TGTGCCAGCAGTTTTGGGACAGGGTCAGGTACTGAGCAGTTCTTC.

The chain joins TRBV5-4 to TRBJ2-4; 7 positions match TRBD1. The CDR3 is 16 amino acids. J gave up 1 base and V 5 bases, and 9 bases lay outside the gene matches. Germline CDR1 reads SGHNT; CDR2 reads YYREEE (reference sequence). CDR3 DNA: TGTGCCAGCAGTTGGACAGGCGTAAGGGCCAAAAACATTCAGTACTTC. It yields the protein CASSWTGVRAKNIQYF.

V and J are TRBV6-4 and TRBJ2-3, with D maybe TRBD1 (6 bases). V was cut by 8 bases and J by 2 bases, with 26 bases left in between. The CDR3 loop spans 18 amino acids. Germline lookup yields CDR1 MRHNA and CDR2 SNTAGT. The CDR3 loop reads CASSGHRLWGSDTDTQYF. In DNA form, the CDR3 reads TGTGCCAGCTCGGGACACCGGTTATGGGGGTCGGACACAGATACGCAGTATTTT.

The chain carries TRBV12-5 and TRBJ2-2; D is undetermined. V dropped 1 base and J dropped 0 bases, with 6 bases sitting between them. Per the germline V gene, CDR1 is LGHNT and CDR2 is FRNRAP. The CDR3 sequence is 15 residues long. CDR3 bases: TGTGCTAGTGGTTTGGCGGATCCGAACACCGGGGAGCTGTTTTTT. This gives the protein CASGLADPNTGELFF.

Relative to its sample, this clonotype is medium-sized. The rearrangement uses TRBV6-5 and TRBJ2-1, with no clear D. The germline V gene encodes CDR1 MNHEY and CDR2 SVGAGI. Deletions cut 0 bases from V and 2 bases from J, with 2 bases between. The CDR3 length is 13 residues. Here the CDR3 reads CASSYSTYNEQFF. In DNA form, the CDR3 reads TGTGCCAGCAGTTACTCTACCTACAATGAGCAGTTCTTC.

The chain uses TRBV28 and TRBJ2-7, with a tentative D call TRBD2 (5 bases). This CDR3 contains 12 residues. Trimming pared 9 bases from V and 3 bases from J, leaving 12 bases between. Germline values: CDR1 MDHEN, CDR2 SYDVKM. CDR3 loop: CASEGAYYEQYF. For the CDR3, the DNA is TGTGCCAGTGAGGGCGCTTACTACGAGCAGTACTTC. Using reference TRBV28 and TRBJ2-7 for the parts outside the CDR3, the full variable domain is DVKVTQSSRYLVKRTGEKVFLECVQDMDHENMFWYRQDPGLGLRLIYFSYDVKMKEKGDIPEGYSVSREKKERFSLILESASTNQTSMYLCASEGAYYEQYFGPGTRLTVT.

The chain links TRBV20-1 to TRBJ2-5; tentative D call: TRBD1 (5 bases). Trimming removed 4 bases at V and 3 bases at J, with 18 bases between. The germline gives CDR1 DFQATT, CDR2 SNEGSKA (reference sequence). The CDR3 is made up of 15 amino acids. The CDR3 here is CSATAAQEREETQYF. The CDR3 DNA follows: TGCAGTGCTACGGCTGCACAGGAAAGGGAAGAGACCCAGTACTTC.

The gene calls are TRBV30 and TRBJ1-5, with D unresolved. Per the germline V gene, CDR1 is GTSNPN and CDR2 is SVGIG (reference sequence). The CDR3 covers 16 residues. V lost 1 base, J lost 0 bases, and 13 bases lay in between. Here the CDR3 reads CAWSGPGGNSNQPQHF. The CDR3 region has the DNA TGTGCCTGGAGTGGACCCGGAGGGAATAGCAATCAGCCCCAGCATTTT.

The chain has TRBV4-1 and TRBJ1-5; D perhaps matches TRBD1 (5 bases). Germline V lookup: CDR1 MGHRA, CDR2 YSYEKL. V was pared by 0 bases and J by 1 base, with 13 bases between. CDR3 size: 17 residues. The CDR3 sequence: CASSQDGGSRSNQPQHF. In DNA, the CDR3 is TGCGCCAGCAGCCAAGATGGGGGGAGCAGGAGCAATCAGCCCCAGCATTTT.

The chain has TRBV30 and TRBJ1-3; 7 nucleotides agree with TRBD1. The CDR3 length is 14 residues. V shed 1 base, J shed 4 bases, and the junction held 4 bases outside the gene matches. Germline CDR1 GTSNPN, CDR2 SVGIG (reference sequence). The CDR3 loop reads CAWSGTGGGNTIYF. The CDR3 DNA follows: TGTGCCTGGAGTGGGACAGGTGGAGGAAACACCATATATTTT.

J is TRBJ1-6 and V is TRBV20-1, with 9 bases lining up with TRBD1. This CDR3 has 15 residues. In germline, CDR1 is DFQATT, CDR2 SNEGSKA (reference sequence). After removal of 4 bases from V and 7 bases from J, the junction contained 8 bases not matched to a gene. The CDR3 DNA is TGCAGTGCTAAAACAGGGGGCACTGCGAATTCACCCCTCCACTTT. This translates into CSAKTGGTANSPLHF.

CDR3 coding DNA: TGTGCCAGCAGACTGACAGGGTCATCACCCCTCCACTTT. This sequence encodes CASRLTGSSPLHF. The chain employs TRBV6-2 or TRBV6-3 and TRBJ1-6, with 7 bases aligning to TRBD1. The CDR3 is made up of 13 amino acids. Germline lookup yields CDR1 MNHEY and CDR2 SVGEGT. Unmatched junction bases numbered 6, after V lost 6 bases and J lost 10 bases.

The chain couples TRBV20-1 to TRBJ2-5, with TRBD2 identical over 13 bases. The CDR3 covers 20 residues. J gave up 5 bases and V 0 bases, and 18 bases lay outside the gene matches. Germline V gene sequence: CDR1 DFQATT, CDR2 SNEGSKA (reference sequence). CDR3 sequence reads: CSARDPLAGGRLRFDETQYF. The CDR3, as DNA: TGCAGTGCTAGAGACCCACTAGCGGGGGGGCGACTACGATTCGACGAGACCCAGTACTTC.